These T cell receptor beta chains were read from a single sample in a study of healthy donors' naive CD4 and CD8 T cells. TCRdb independently ran MiXCR on the reads; one entry per CDR3 protein. Of around 180,000 distinct CDR3 sequences listed, about 76% are singletons. The specimen was naive CD4+ and CD8+ T cells sorted from blood, pooled from several donors. The receptors derive from a pool of human donors in good health; the sample pools cells from several healthy donors. The CDR3 runs from the conserved cysteine through the conserved F or W. The D gene is left open where the match is weak. Not all rows give a size; the values are once, few, many and, for expanded clones, a class.

V	D	size	J	CDR3	DNA
TRBV2	.	once	TRBJ1-6	CASRRSNSPLHF	TGTGCCAGCAGAAGATCTAATTCACCCCTCCACTTT
TRBV5-1	TRBD1	.	TRBJ2-3	CASSKTGVIGTDTQYF	TGCGCCAGCAGCAAGACAGGGGTGATCGGCACAGATACGCAGTATTTT
TRBV6-5	.	.	TRBJ1-1	CASSYGAAGDTEAFF	TGTGCCAGCAGTTACGGGGCTGCGGGGGACACTGAAGCTTTCTTT
TRBV27	.	medium-sized	TRBJ2-7	CASSLMRGREQYF	TGTGCCAGCAGTTTAATGCGGGGTCGGGAGCAGTACTTC
TRBV10-3	.	.	TRBJ1-2	CATLEEVSYGYTF	TGTGCCACCCTAGAGGAGGTGAGCTATGGCTACACCTTC
TRBV29-1	.	.	TRBJ1-2	CSVELQGYGYTF	TGCAGCGTTGAACTCCAGGGCTATGGCTACACCTTC
TRBV29-1	TRBD2	.	TRBJ2-5	CSSTPLAGVQETQYF	TGCAGCTCAACCCCACTAGCGGGGGTCCAAGAGACCCAGTACTTC
TRBV29-1	.	.	TRBJ1-5	CSVVAQGNQPQHF	TGCAGCGTTGTGGCCCAGGGCAATCAGCCCCAGCATTTT
TRBV29-1	.	.	TRBJ2-5	CSGRGSKETQYF	TGCAGCGGGAGAGGGTCGAAAGAGACCCAGTACTTC
TRBV29-1	TRBD1	.	TRBJ1-2	CSSTGQGFYGYTF	TGCAGTTCTACGGGACAGGGGTTCTATGGCTACACCTTC
TRBV29-1	TRBD2	.	TRBJ2-3	CSVEEAGDQSDTQYF	TGCAGCGTTGAAGAGGCGGGGGATCAGTCAGATACGCAGTATTTT
TRBV5-1	TRBD1	.	TRBJ2-2	CASSATPQGPPAGELFF	TGCGCCAGCAGCGCGACCCCACAGGGGCCCCCAGCGGGGGAGCTGTTTTTT
TRBV29-1	TRBD1	few	TRBJ2-2	CSIDRGLGAGELFF	TGCAGCATCGACAGGGGCCTTGGGGCCGGGGAGCTGTTTTTT
TRBV6-5	TRBD1	few	TRBJ1-3	CASSLDRDVSGNTIYF	TGTGCCAGCAGTCTGGACAGGGACGTCTCTGGAAACACCATATATTTT
TRBV20-1	.	.	TRBJ2-7	CSARDSQAEQYF	TGCAGTGCTAGAGATTCGCAGGCCGAGCAGTACTTC
TRBV27	TRBD1	.	TRBJ1-2	CASSWDREDYGYTF	TGTGCCAGCTCCTGGGACAGGGAAGACTATGGCTACACCTTC
TRBV19	.	.	TRBJ1-4	CASSKSGARVATNEKLFF	TGTGCCAGTAGTAAGTCGGGAGCTCGGGTTGCAACTAATGAAAAACTGTTTTTT
TRBV29-1	TRBD1	.	TRBJ2-3	CSVSQGAGDTQYF	TGCAGCGTATCTCAGGGGGCGGGAGATACGCAGTATTTT
TRBV15	.	.	TRBJ2-3	CATSREELTDTQYF	TGTGCCACCAGCAGAGAAGAGCTAACAGATACGCAGTATTTT
TRBV29-1	TRBD2	.	TRBJ2-2	CSVAGGTGELFF	TGCAGCGTTGCGGGGGGCACCGGGGAGCTGTTTTTT
TRBV19	.	.	TRBJ2-1	CASSRSALGNEQFF	TGTGCCAGTAGTAGGTCCGCTTTGGGGAATGAGCAGTTCTTC
TRBV7-8	.	few	TRBJ2-6	CASSRIGPGANVLTF	TGTGCCAGCAGCCGCATTGGGCCTGGGGCCAACGTCCTGACTTTC
TRBV5-1	.	.	TRBJ2-3	CASSPVGDTQYF	TGCGCCAGCAGCCCGGTGGGAGATACGCAGTATTTT
TRBV27	.	.	TRBJ2-7	CASSQRNNEQYF	TGTGCCAGCTCCCAGCGTAACAACGAGCAGTACTTC
TRBV20-1	TRBD2	once	TRBJ2-5	CSASLASGNFQETQYF	TGCAGTGCTAGTCTGGCTAGCGGGAATTTCCAAGAGACCCAGTACTTC
TRBV6-5	.	few	TRBJ1-6	CASSDTAFLYNSPLHF	TGTGCCAGCAGTGATACAGCCTTTTTATATAATTCACCCCTCCACTTT
TRBV6-5	.	.	TRBJ2-3	CASSYNIGTDTQYF	TGTGCCAGCAGTTACAATATCGGTACAGATACGCAGTATTTT
TRBV12-3/TRBV12-4	.	.	TRBJ1-2	CASSINGGHLNCGYTF	TGTGCCAGCAGTATAAATGGGGGACACCTTAACTGTGGCTACACCTTC
TRBV27	.	.	TRBJ2-7	CASSRRAGDSYEQYF	TGTGCCAGCAGCAGGAGGGCAGGGGACTCCTACGAGCAGTACTTC
TRBV29-1	.	few	TRBJ1-1	CSVEPDGRIEAFF	TGCAGCGTTGAACCCGACGGACGGATTGAAGCTTTCTTT